This T cell receptor beta chain comes out of a study of blood T cell repertoires in COVID-19. Some clones are missing from TCRdb's copy, which holds only in-frame ones; the method was immunoSEQ multiplex PCR. The profile shows roughly 85,000 clones, under 80% of them singletons. V shed 1 base and J 7 bases; nucleotides not matched to a gene: 9. The CDR3 covers 16 residues. CDR1 SGHTA and CDR2 FQGNSA come from the germline V gene. The chain couples TRBV7-2 to TRBJ2-4; 8 nucleotides agree with TRBD2. The TCR sequence derives from a human donor in a cohort sampled during active COVID-19. Sequencing was done on a sample of peripheral blood. CDR3 DNA sequence: TGTGCCAGCAGCTTAGATCTCGGGGGGGCCGGTAACATTCAGTACTTC. Protein product: CASSLDLGGAGNIQYF.